The present TCR beta chain was sequenced within a study of blood T cell repertoires in COVID-19. Study information: The origin of the acute and convalescent COVID-19 samples was the United States, Italy and Spain.

Germline V gene data show CDR1 as SGHRS and CDR2 as YFSETQ. The CDR3 has 14 residues. The J segment lost 3 bases and the V segment lost 3 bases, leaving 5 bases of the junction unmatched. The method was immunoSEQ multiplex PCR; TCRdb's version includes in-frame clones alone and lacks a portion of them. Of 140,000 to 150,000 clones detected, under 90% appear once; the ten largest clones hold approximately 45%. This receptor was taken from a human donor in a cohort sampled during active COVID-19. The sample taken for sequencing was peripheral blood. This chain joins TRBV5-1 and TRBJ1-2, with TRBD1 matching over 7 bases. CDR3: CASSSTGFDYGYTF. DNA of the CDR3: TGCGCCAGCAGCTCGACAGGGTTCGACTATGGCTACACCTTC.